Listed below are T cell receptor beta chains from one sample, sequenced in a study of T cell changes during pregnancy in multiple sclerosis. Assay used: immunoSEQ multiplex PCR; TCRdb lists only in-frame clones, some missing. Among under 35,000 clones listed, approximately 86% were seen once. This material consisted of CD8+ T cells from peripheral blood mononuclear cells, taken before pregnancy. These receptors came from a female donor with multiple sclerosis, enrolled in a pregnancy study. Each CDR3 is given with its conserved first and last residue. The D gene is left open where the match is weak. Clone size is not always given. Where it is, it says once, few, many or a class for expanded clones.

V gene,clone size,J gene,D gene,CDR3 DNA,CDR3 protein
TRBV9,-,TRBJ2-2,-,TGTGCCAGCAGCGTAGGGGCCGCAATCACCGGGGAGCTGTTTTTT,CASSVGAAITGELFF
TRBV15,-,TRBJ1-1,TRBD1,TGTGCCACCAGCGGGCCCGGGACAGGGGATACTGAAGCTTTCTTT,CATSGPGTGDTEAFF
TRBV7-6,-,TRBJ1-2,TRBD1,TGTGCCAGCAGCTTAGATGGGACAGTCTATGGCTACACCTTC,CASSLDGTVYGYTF
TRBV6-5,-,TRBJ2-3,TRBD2,TGTGCCAGCAGTTACTCGGCAGGGACTAACACAGATACGCAGTATTTT,CASSYSAGTNTDTQYF
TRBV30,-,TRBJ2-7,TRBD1,TGTGCCTGGAGTGGGGACAGGGATGGCGAGCAGTACTTC,CAWSGDRDGEQYF
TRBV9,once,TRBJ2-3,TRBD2,TGTGCCAGCAGCGTAGACGTACTAGCGGGAGGGGCAGATACGCAGTATTTT,CASSVDVLAGGADTQYF
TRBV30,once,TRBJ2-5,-,TGTGCCTGGAGTATTGAAGGGGGTAAGGAGACCCAGTACTTC,CAWSIEGGKETQYF
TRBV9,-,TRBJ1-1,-,TGTGCCAGCAGCGTAGGTGGAGATACTGAAGCTTTCTTT,CASSVGGDTEAFF
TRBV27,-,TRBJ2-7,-,TGTGCCAGCAGTTTAATCGGCGGAACCTACGAGCAGTACTTC,CASSLIGGTYEQYF
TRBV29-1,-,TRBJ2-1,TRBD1,TGCAGCGTTGGGACAGGGGAGAATGAGCAGTTCTTC,CSVGTGENEQFF
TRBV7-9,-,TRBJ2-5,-,TGTGCCAGCAGCGTGGGACTCGAAGAGACCCAGTACTTC,CASSVGLEETQYF
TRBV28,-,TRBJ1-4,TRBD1,TGTGCCAGCAGTTTACTCCCGACAGGGACCATTAATGAAAAACTGTTTTTT,CASSLLPTGTINEKLFF
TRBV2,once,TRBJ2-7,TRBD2,TGTGCCAGCAGTCCGACTAGCGGGAGAAGCAACGAGCAGTACTTC,CASSPTSGRSNEQYF
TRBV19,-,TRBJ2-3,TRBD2,TGTGCCAGTAGTAGGGTCCTAGCGGGGGAGGGCACAGATACGCAGTATTTT,CASSRVLAGEGTDTQYF
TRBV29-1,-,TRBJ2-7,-,TGCAGCGTTGAAGGGGCAGGTACCTACGAGCAGTACTTC,CSVEGAGTYEQYF
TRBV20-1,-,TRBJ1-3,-,TGCAGTGCAGCTATAAGAAACACCATATATTTT,CSAAIRNTIYF
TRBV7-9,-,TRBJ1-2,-,TGTGCCAGCAGCTTATCCTTTCTGGTAGTATTCGGGAAGAACTATGGCTACACCTTC,CASSLSFLVVFGKNYGYTF
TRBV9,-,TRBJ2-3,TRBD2,TGTGCCAGCAGCGATAGAGGGTCTAGCGGGGGGCCAGATACGCAGTATTTT,CASSDRGSSGGPDTQYF
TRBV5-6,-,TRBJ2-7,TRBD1,TGTGCCAGCACCCAGAGTCCGGGACAGGGGGACCACGAGCAGTACTTC,CASTQSPGQGDHEQYF
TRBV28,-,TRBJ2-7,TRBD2,TGTGCCAGCAGTTTATTATGGACTAGCGGAACCTACGAGCAGTACTTC,CASSLLWTSGTYEQYF
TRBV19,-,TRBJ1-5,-,TGTGCCAGTAGTATATTAGATTGGAATCAGCCCCAGCATTTT,CASSILDWNQPQHF
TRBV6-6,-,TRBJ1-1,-,TGTGCCAGCAGTTACTCGAACAGTGCTGAAGCTTTCTTT,CASSYSNSAEAFF
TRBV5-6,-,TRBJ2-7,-,TGTGCCAGCAGCCCGCTAGGGACATCGTACGAGCAGTACTTC,CASSPLGTSYEQYF
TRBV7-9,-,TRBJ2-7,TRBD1,TGTGCCAGCAGCACGGGACAGGGTTCCTCCGAGCAGTACTTC,CASSTGQGSSEQYF
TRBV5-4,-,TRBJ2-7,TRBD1,TGTGCCAGCAGCCGGGACAGGGGGAGGTACGAGCAGTACTTC,CASSRDRGRYEQYF
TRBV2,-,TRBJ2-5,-,TGTGCCAGCATGCAGGGGAACCAAGAGACCCAGTACTTC,CASMQGNQETQYF
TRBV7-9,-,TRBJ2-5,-,TGTGCCAGCAGGGTGAGCGGACAAGAGACCCAGTACTTC,CASRVSGQETQYF
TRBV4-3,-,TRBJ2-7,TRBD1,TGCGCCAGCAGCCAAGAAGACAGGGGTTTTAGCTACGAGCAGTACTTC,CASSQEDRGFSYEQYF